This T cell receptor (beta chain) was sequenced for a study of blood T cell repertoires in COVID-19 (dated by TCRdb to the early 2020s). Turning to the overall study: The collaborator samples originated in the United States, Italy and Spain and spanned the acute and convalescent phases of COVID-19. The material from the prospective study consisted of cDNA or gDNA derived from T cells, B-cell-depleted T cells, or PBMCs. Subjects who had been exposed to COVID-19, were actively infected with it, or had recovered from it provided the deeply sampled blood TCRbeta repertoires that made up the dataset. A freely available public database, intended as a resource for researchers studying the immune response to SARS-CoV-2, is where the repertoires were released. Samples were obtained from the ongoing ImmuneRACE study (first 160 participants) and from 1,254 subjects provided by 6 global collaborators. Nearly every sample came with metadata listing a de-identified subject ID, COVID-19 status, age in years and sex. Where available, HLA class I and class II types were obtained from metadata supplied by the sample provider rather than from assay-based typing.

Enrolling through a virtual design, the prospective study's participants ranged in age from roughly 18 to 89 years and lived across roughly 24 United States geographic areas. In the prospective study, participants were assigned to cohorts based on the clinical history participants reported in a screening survey and a study questionnaire. ImmuneRACE Cohort 3 recovered participants were defined by two consecutive negative NP/OP PCR tests, healthcare professional clearance, or symptom resolution. Mobile phlebotomists in the prospective study collected whole blood, serum and a nasopharyngeal or oropharyngeal swab from every participant. Additional blood draws and questionnaires over an approximately 2-month period could optionally be provided by prospective study participants. Prospective study blood samples were shipped either frozen or at room temperature before DNA extraction. Study-wide conclusions, independent of this receptor: Clinical and demographic metadata were provided uncurated, with the amount varying by source and participant.

TCRbeta CDR3 regions were amplified from genomic DNA by means of the immunoSEQ Assay, a bias-controlled multiplex PCR. On the authors' methods: The number of nucleated cells in each sample was estimated from the amplification of reference gene primers within the assay. To quantify the absolute abundance of each unique TCRbeta CDR3 rearrangement, sequence reads were collapsed and filtered. For each sample, productive Simpson clonality was calculated as the square root of Simpson's diversity index across productive rearrangements. As stored in TCRdb, this immuneACCESS dataset retains in-frame rearrangements with V and J assigned. A fraction of the clones does not appear; measured against another copy, unresolved V genes explain less than half of the discrepancy, and the remainder lacks a known reason. The DNA was the basis for D and trimming; V, J and clone size are from that table. Present in this sample are a few hundred thousand clones, roughly 90% of which were seen just once. Over 9% of the sample belongs to the ten largest clones.

With respect to this clone: Its antigen remains unidentified. Base-call qualities are not available, and no considerably larger clone is one nucleotide away.

The receptor was derived from a woman between 35 and 50 years old who had recovered from COVID-19. Sequencing input: PBMCs or T cells enriched from blood (not recorded which).

The nucleotides read TGTGCCAGCGGCTCGAGGACGGGAGTGGCAGATACGCAGTATTTT. Its protein is CASGSRTGVADTQYF. The rearrangement joined TRBV27 to TRBJ2-3; 6 matching bases give a weak D call of TRBD2. From cysteine to phenylalanine, the CDR3 is 15 amino acids long. Only the CDR3 part of the read is kept: 45 bases, read in frame from the first base. V is pared back by 8 bases and J by 4 bases, with 19 bases lying between the germline termini. As encoded in the germline V gene (reference sequence), CDR1 is MNHEY while CDR2 is SMNVEV.